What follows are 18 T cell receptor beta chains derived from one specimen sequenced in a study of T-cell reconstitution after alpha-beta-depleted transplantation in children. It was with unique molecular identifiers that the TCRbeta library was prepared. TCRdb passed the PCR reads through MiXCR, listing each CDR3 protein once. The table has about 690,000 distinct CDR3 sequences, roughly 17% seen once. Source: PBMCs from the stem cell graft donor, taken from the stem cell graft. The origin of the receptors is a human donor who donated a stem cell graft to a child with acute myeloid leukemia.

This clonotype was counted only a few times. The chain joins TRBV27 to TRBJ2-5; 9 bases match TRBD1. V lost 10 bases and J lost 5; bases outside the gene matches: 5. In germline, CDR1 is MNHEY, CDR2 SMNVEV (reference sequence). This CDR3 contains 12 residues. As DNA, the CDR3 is TGTGCCACCATGACAGGGGGGGAGACCCAGTACTTC. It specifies CATMTGGETQYF.

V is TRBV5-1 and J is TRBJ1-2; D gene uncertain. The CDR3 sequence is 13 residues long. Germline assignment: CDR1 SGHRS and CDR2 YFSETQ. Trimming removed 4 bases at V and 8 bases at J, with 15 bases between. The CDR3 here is CASSQSGPTGYTF. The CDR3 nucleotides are TGCGCCAGCAGCCAATCCGGACCGACCGGCTACACCTTC. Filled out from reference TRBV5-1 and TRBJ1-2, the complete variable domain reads KAGVTQTPRYLIKTRGQQVTLSCSPISGHRSVSWYQQTPGQGLQFLFEYFSETQRNKGNFPGRFSGRQFSNSRSEMNVSTLELGDSALYLCASSQSGPTGYTFGSGTRLTVV.

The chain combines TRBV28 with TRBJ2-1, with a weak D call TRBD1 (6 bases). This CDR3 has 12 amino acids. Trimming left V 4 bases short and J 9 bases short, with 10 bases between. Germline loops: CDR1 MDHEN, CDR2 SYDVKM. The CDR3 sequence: CASSSGVSEQFF. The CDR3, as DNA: TGTGCCAGCAGTTCAGGGGTTAGTGAGCAGTTCTTC.

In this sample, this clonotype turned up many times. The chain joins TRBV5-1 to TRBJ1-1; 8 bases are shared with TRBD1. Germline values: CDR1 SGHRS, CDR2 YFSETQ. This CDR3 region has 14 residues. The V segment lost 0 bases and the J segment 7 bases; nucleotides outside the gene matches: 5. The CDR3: CASSLGQGADEAFF. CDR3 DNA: TGCGCCAGCAGCTTGGGGCAGGGGGCCGATGAAGCTTTCTTT.

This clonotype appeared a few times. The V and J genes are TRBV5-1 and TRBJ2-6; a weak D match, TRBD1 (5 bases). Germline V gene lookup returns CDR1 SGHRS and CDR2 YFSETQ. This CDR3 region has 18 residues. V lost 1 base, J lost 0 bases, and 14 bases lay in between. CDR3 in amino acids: CASSLTGPYHSGANVLTF. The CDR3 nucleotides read TGCGCCAGCAGCTTGACAGGTCCCTACCACTCTGGGGCCAACGTCCTGACTTTC. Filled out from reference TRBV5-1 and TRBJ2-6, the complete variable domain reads KAGVTQTPRYLIKTRGQQVTLSCSPISGHRSVSWYQQTPGQGLQFLFEYFSETQRNKGNFPGRFSGRQFSNSRSEMNVSTLELGDSALYLCASSLTGPYHSGANVLTFGAGSRLTVL.

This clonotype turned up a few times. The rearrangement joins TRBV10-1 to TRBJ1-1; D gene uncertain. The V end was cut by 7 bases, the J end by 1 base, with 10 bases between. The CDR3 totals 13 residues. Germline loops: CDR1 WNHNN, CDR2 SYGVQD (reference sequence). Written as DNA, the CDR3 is TGCGCCAGCACCCTTGCTCCGAACACTGAAGCTTTCTTT. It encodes CASTLAPNTEAFF.

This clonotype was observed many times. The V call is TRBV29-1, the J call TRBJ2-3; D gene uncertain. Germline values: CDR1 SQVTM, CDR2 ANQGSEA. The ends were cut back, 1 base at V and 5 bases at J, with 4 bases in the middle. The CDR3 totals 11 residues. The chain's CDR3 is CSVEAQDTQYF. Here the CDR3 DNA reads TGCAGCGTTGAAGCCCAAGATACGCAGTATTTT.

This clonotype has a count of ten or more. The CDR3 bases are TGTGCCACCAGCAGAGAATGGACAGGGGTAACCTACGAGCAGTACTTC. Translation: CATSREWTGVTYEQYF. The rearrangement joins TRBV15 to TRBJ2-7, with TRBD1 matching 9 bases. Germline CDR1 LNHNV, CDR2 YYDKDF (reference sequence). V dropped 0 bases and J dropped 2; count of bases not matched to a gene: 5. This CDR3 comprises 16 residues.

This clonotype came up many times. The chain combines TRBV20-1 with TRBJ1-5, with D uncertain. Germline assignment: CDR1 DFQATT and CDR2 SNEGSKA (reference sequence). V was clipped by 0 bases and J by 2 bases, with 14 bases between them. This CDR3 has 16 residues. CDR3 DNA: TGCAGTGCTAGAGATAGTATCGCGGTGGGCAATCAGCCCCAGCATTTT. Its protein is CSARDSIAVGNQPQHF.

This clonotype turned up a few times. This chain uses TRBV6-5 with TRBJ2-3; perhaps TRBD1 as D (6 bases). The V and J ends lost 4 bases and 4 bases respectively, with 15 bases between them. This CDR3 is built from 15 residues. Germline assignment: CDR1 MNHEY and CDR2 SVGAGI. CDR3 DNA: TGTGCCAGCAGTTCGTTAAACAGGGAAGCAGATACGCAGTATTTT. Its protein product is CASSSLNREADTQYF.

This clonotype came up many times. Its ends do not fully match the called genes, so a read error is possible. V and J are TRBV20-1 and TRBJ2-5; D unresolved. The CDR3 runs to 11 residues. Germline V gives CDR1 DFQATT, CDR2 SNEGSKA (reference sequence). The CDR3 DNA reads TGCAGTGCTAGAAACCACGAGACCCAGTACTTC. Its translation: CSARNHETQYF.

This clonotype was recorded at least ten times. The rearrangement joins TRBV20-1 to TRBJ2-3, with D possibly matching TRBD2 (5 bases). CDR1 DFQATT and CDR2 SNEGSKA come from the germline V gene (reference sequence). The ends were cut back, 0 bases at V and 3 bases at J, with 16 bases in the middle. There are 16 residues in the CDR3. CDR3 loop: CSARDVQSGRTDTQYF. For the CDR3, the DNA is TGCAGTGCTAGAGATGTGCAAAGCGGTAGGACAGATACGCAGTATTTT.

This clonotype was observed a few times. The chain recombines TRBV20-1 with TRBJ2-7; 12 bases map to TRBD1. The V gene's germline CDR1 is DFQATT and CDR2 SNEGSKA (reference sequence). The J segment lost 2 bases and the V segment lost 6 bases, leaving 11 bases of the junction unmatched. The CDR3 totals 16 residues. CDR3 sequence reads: CSAPNPGQGATYEQYF. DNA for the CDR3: TGCAGTGCGCCCAACCCGGGACAGGGGGCAACCTACGAGCAGTACTTC.

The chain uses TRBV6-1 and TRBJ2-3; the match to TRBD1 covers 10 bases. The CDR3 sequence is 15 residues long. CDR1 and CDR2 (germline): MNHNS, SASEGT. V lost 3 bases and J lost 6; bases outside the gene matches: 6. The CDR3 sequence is CASSDRDRGLDTQYF. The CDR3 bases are TGTGCCAGCAGTGATCGGGACAGGGGCCTGGATACGCAGTATTTT.

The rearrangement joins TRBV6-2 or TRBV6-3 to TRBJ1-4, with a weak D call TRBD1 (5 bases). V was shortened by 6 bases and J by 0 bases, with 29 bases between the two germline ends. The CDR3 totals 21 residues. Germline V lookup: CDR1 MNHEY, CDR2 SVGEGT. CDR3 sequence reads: CASSAFGGPLPKGTTNEKLFF. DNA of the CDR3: TGTGCCAGCAGCGCCTTCGGCGGACCCCTCCCAAAGGGGACAACTAATGAAAAACTGTTTTTT.

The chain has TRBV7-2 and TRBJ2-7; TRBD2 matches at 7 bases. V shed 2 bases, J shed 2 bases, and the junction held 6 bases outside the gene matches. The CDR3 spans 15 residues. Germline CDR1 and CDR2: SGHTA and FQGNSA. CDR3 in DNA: TGTGCCAGCAGCTTATGGGGGGGTGCCGCCTACGAGCAGTACTTC. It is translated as CASSLWGGAAYEQYF. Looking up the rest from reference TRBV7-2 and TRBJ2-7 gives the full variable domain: GAGVSQSPSNKVTEKGKDVELRCDPISGHTALYWYRQSLGQGLEFLIYFQGNSAPDKSGLPSDRFSAERTGGSVSTLTIQRTQQEDSAVYLCASSLWGGAAYEQYFGPGTRLTVT.

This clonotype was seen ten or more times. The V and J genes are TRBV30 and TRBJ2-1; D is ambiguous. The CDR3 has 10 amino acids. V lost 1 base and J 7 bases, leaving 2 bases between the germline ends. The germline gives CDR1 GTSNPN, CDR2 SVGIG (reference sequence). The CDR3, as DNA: TGTGCCTGGAGTGGGAATGAGCAGTTCTTC. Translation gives CAWSGNEQFF.

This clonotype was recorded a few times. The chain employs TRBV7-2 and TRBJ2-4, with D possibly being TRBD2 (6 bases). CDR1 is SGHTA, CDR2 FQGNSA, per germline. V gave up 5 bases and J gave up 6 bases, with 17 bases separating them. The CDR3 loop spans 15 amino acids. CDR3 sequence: CASSPVGMGGNIQYF. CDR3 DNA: TGTGCCAGCAGCCCTGTGGGGATGGGGGGAAACATTCAGTACTTC.